This T cell receptor beta chain was captured by sequencing in a study of shared clonotypes between healthy human individuals. A note on this clone: Its antigen is not identified.

Clones were sequenced by immunoSEQ multiplex PCR, and TCRdb holds only the in-frame ones, with some missing. The sample includes a few million clones, around 94% of them seen just once. Study-wide points: The rarefaction results pointed to incomplete sorted-subset sequencing despite large depth.

The junction had 8 bases not matched to a gene; V was cut back by 0 bases and J by 0 bases. The germline gives CDR1 MNHNS, CDR2 SASEGT. There are 20 residues in the CDR3. Source material: naive CD4+ T cells sorted from blood. Subset in this sample: CD45RA+ positively selected. The chain uses TRBV6-1 and TRBJ2-2; TRBD1 matches at 12 bases. The receptor comes from a man aged 18 to 30 in good health. The CDR3 DNA sequence: TGTGCCAGCAGTGAAGCGCGAGGGGACAGGGGGCTCGCGAACACCGGGGAGCTGTTTTTT. Its translation is CASSEARGDRGLANTGELFF.